These T cell receptor beta chains were read from a single sample in a study of spatial heterogeneity in lung cancer. TCRdb fed the 5' RACE reads into MiXCR, producing one record per CDR3 protein. The sample carries around 37,000 distinct CDR3 sequences, roughly 7.2% recorded once. The starting material was PBMCs, obtained at surgery. The receptors stem from a female donor with early-stage non-small cell lung cancer. Both conserved end residues are part of each CDR3. A D gene is named only where the DNA matches it firmly. Size is omitted from some rows. Given values are once, few, many or a class for expanded clones.

J | D | size | V | CDR3 | DNA
TRBJ2-7 | TRBD2 | many | TRBV3-1 | CASSQGGGRPVEQYF | TGTGCCAGCAGCCAAGGAGGCGGGAGGCCGGTCGAGCAGTACTTC
TRBJ2-2 | . | few | TRBV19 | CASSQGSVRAGELFF | TGTGCCAGTAGCCAGGGGTCTGTCCGGGCCGGGGAGCTGTTTTTT
TRBJ2-3 | . | few | TRBV6-1 | CASRGDPDTQYF | TGTGCCAGCAGGGGGGATCCAGATACGCAGTATTTT
TRBJ1-3 | . | many | TRBV28 | CASSFGGTTSGNTIYF | TGTGCCAGCAGTTTCGGCGGAACAACCTCTGGAAACACCATATATTTT
TRBJ2-5 | TRBD2 | many | TRBV29-1 | CSVDPAGGPGETQYF | TGCAGCGTTGATCCGGCGGGAGGGCCAGGAGAGACCCAGTACTTC
TRBJ2-7 | TRBD1 | few | TRBV5-1 | CASRPQGASSYEQYF | TGCGCCAGCAGGCCACAGGGGGCAAGCTCCTACGAGCAGTACTTC
TRBJ2-7 | TRBD2 | . | TRBV15 | CATSRDREGYEQYF | TGTGCCACCAGCAGAGATAGGGAGGGCTACGAGCAGTACTTC
TRBJ1-6 | . | many | TRBV7-9 | CASSAPPGVYNSPLHF | TGTGCCAGCAGCGCACCCCCGGGGGTGTATAATTCACCCCTCCACTTT
TRBJ2-6 | TRBD1 | once | TRBV2 | CASSRTGAGANVLTF | TGTGCCAGCAGTCGAACAGGGGCTGGGGCCAACGTCCTGACTTTC
TRBJ1-6 | . | few | TRBV3-1 | CASSRYNNSPLHF | TGTGCCAGCAGCCGCTACAATAATTCACCCCTCCACTTT
TRBJ1-5 | . | . | TRBV2 | CASRLGSNQPQHF | TGTGCCAGCAGGTTGGGGTCAAATCAGCCCCAGCATTTT
TRBJ1-1 | . | many | TRBV5-1 | CASSGGRLDTEAFF | TGCGCCAGCAGCGGCGGTCGGTTGGACACTGAAGCTTTCTTT
TRBJ2-6 | . | many | TRBV7-8 | CASSLLPTGANVLTF | TGTGCCAGCAGCTTACTCCCAACTGGGGCCAACGTCCTGACTTTC
TRBJ2-7 | . | many | TRBV18 | CASSPKTRRDEQYF | TGTGCCAGCTCACCAAAGACCCGGCGGGACGAGCAGTACTTC
TRBJ2-2 | . | . | TRBV29-1 | CSARDFKNTGELFF | TGCAGCGCTAGGGACTTCAAGAACACCGGGGAGCTGTTTTTT
TRBJ2-1 | TRBD1 | few | TRBV6-6 | CASSVTGNSYNEQFF | TGTGCCAGCAGTGTGACAGGGAATTCCTACAATGAGCAGTTCTTC
TRBJ2-1 | . | . | TRBV20-1 | CSARDLDSASSYNEQFF | TGCAGCGCTAGAGATCTTGACTCGGCCAGCTCCTACAATGAGCAGTTCTTC
TRBJ2-7 | . | many | TRBV7-9 | CASSPGLLGSYEQYF | TGTGCCAGCAGCCCGGGACTGTTGGGCTCCTACGAGCAGTACTTC
TRBJ1-4 | . | few | TRBV5-1 | CASSSSPQGDEKLFF | TGCGCCAGCAGCTCCAGTCCTCAGGGAGACGAAAAACTGTTTTTT
TRBJ2-4 | . | . | TRBV3-1 | CASSQGILAKNIQYF | TGTGCCAGCAGCCAGGGGATTCTAGCCAAAAACATTCAGTACTTC
TRBJ2-1 | TRBD1 | many | TRBV4-3 | CASSQDDQGAVEQFF | TGCGCCAGCAGCCAAGATGATCAGGGGGCAGTTGAGCAGTTCTTC
TRBJ2-3 | . | many | TRBV5-4 | CASSLGTASDTQYF | TGTGCCAGCAGCTTGGGGACAGCCTCAGATACGCAGTATTTT
TRBJ2-5 | . | . | TRBV2 | CASQRGGQETQYF | TGTGCCTCCCAAAGGGGGGGGCAAGAGACCCAGTACTTC
TRBJ2-5 | TRBD2 | many | TRBV6-1 | CASSLLAGRETQYF | TGTGCCAGCAGTCTACTAGCGGGGAGAGAGACCCAGTACTTC
TRBJ2-1 | . | many | TRBV2 | CASNFGLRTYNEQFF | TGTGCCAGCAATTTTGGACTTAGGACCTACAATGAGCAGTTCTTC
TRBJ2-2 | TRBD2 | . | TRBV6-2/TRBV6-3 | CASSTTSGSDTGELFF | TGTGCCAGCAGCACGACTAGCGGGAGCGATACCGGGGAGCTGTTTTTT
TRBJ2-5 | . | . | TRBV11-2 | CASRGLQYQETQYF | TGTGCCAGCAGAGGGCTACAGTACCAAGAGACCCAGTACTTC
TRBJ2-7 | . | few | TRBV7-9 | CASSSTGYEQYF | TGTGCCAGCAGCTCTACGGGCTACGAGCAGTACTTC
TRBJ2-1 | . | many | TRBV3-1 | CASSQDGRTVPIYNEQFF | TGTGCCAGCAGCCAAGACGGAAGAACAGTTCCCATTTACAATGAGCAGTTCTTC
TRBJ2-3 | TRBD2 | many | TRBV20-1 | CSARVAGGPDTQYF | TGCAGTGCTAGGGTAGCGGGGGGGCCAGATACGCAGTATTTT
TRBJ2-5 | . | . | TRBV4-3 | CASSQGAWRNQETQYF | TGCGCCAGCAGCCAAGGGGCCTGGAGGAATCAAGAGACCCAGTACTTC
TRBJ2-7 | TRBD1 | many | TRBV5-1 | CASSLERTGLMYF | TGCGCCAGCAGCTTGGAAAGGACAGGGTTGATGTACTTC
TRBJ1-1 | . | many | TRBV2 | CATIQEVNTEAFF | TGTGCCACCATTCAGGAGGTAAACACTGAAGCTTTCTTT
TRBJ2-1 | . | many | TRBV27 | CASSLLGRRSYNEQFF | TGTGCCAGCAGTTTATTAGGACGCCGCTCCTACAATGAGCAGTTCTTC
TRBJ1-2 | TRBD1 | many | TRBV28 | CASSLTSDRGVGYTF | TGTGCCAGCAGTCTCACCTCGGACAGGGGAGTTGGCTACACCTTC